The 13 T cell receptor beta chains below all came from one sample that was sequenced in a study of shared clonotypes between healthy human individuals. Cells designated naive CD8 were CD45RO-negative and were positively selected for CCR7, with terminally differentiated effector memory CD45RA+ cells excluded. TCRdb keeps only in-frame clones here, not all; method: immunoSEQ multiplex PCR. The sample has about 2.1 million clones; approximately 94% are singletons. The sample taken for sequencing was naive CD8+ T cells from PBMCs. These receptors were obtained from a man between 18 and 35 years old in good health. Some clones in this sample may be carry-over from other donors' samples.

This clone was seen only once. The V and J genes are TRBV6-5 and TRBJ1-1; no clear D gene. V gave up 3 bases and J gave up 1 base, with 9 bases separating them. The CDR3 covers 14 residues. CDR1 and CDR2 (germline): MNHEY, SVGAGI. The CDR3 sequence: CASSYQTKNTEAFF. As DNA, the CDR3 is TGTGCCAGCAGTTATCAGACCAAGAACACTGAAGCTTTCTTT.

The chain couples TRBV13 to TRBJ2-7; 7 nucleotides line up with TRBD2. With V trimmed by 2 bases and J by 0 bases, 13 bases remained unmatched. The germline V gene encodes CDR1 PRHDT and CDR2 FYEKMQ (reference sequence). There are 18 residues in the CDR3. Here the CDR3 reads CASSLRVRASGPSYEQYF. CDR3 DNA sequence: TGTGCCAGCAGCTTACGGGTTCGGGCTAGCGGACCCTCCTACGAGCAGTACTTC.

The rearrangement links TRBV19 to TRBJ2-3; perhaps TRBD1 as D (6 bases). Trimming removed 7 bases at V and 7 bases at J, with 12 bases between. The CDR3 is made up of 12 amino acids. Germline CDR1 is LNHDA and CDR2 is SQIVND (reference sequence). DNA for the CDR3: TGTGCCAGTATGGGGGCATCAAATACGCAGTATTTT. Translation: CASMGASNTQYF.

On this clone: The same CDR3 is also encoded by other DNA sequences in this sample. The V and J genes are TRBV28 and TRBJ1-2; D call uncertain. The length of the CDR3 is 13 residues. V shed 6 bases and J shed 2 bases, with 10 bases lying between them. Per germline, CDR1 MDHEN and CDR2 SYDVKM. The DNA for the CDR3 is TGTGCCAGCAGCTGGACTGAAAACTATGGCTACACCTTC. It codes for CASSWTENYGYTF.

This chain links TRBV7-9 with TRBJ1-2; the D gene is possibly TRBD1 (5 bases). V gave up 5 bases and J gave up 1 base, with 20 bases separating them. Germline loops: CDR1 SEHNR, CDR2 FQNEAQ (reference sequence). The CDR3 loop spans 17 amino acids. DNA for the CDR3: TGTGCCAGCAGCCATACGAGGGACGGCGAACTTAACTATGGCTACACCTTC. It codes for CASSHTRDGELNYGYTF. Drawing the rest from reference TRBV7-9 and TRBJ1-2, the complete variable domain is DTGVSQNPRHKITKRGQNVTFRCDPISEHNRLYWYRQTLGQGPEFLTYFQNEAQLEKSRLLSDRFSAERPKGSFSTLEIQRTEQGDSAMYLCASSHTRDGELNYGYTFGSGTRLTVV.

V and J are TRBV5-4 and TRBJ2-7; TRBD2 might be the D (7 bases). CDR1 SGHNT and CDR2 YYREEE come from the germline V gene (reference sequence). This CDR3 is built from 16 residues. The ends were cut back, 4 bases at V and 3 bases at J, with 20 bases in the middle. Here the CDR3 DNA reads TGTGCCAGCAGCCCCGCTAAGGGGGAGGGCCGCTACGAGCAGTACTTC. Its protein is CASSPAKGEGRYEQYF.

The table lists this clone with a count of one. V is TRBV2 and J is TRBJ2-3, with D maybe TRBD2 (7 bases). Per the germline V gene, CDR1 is SNHLY and CDR2 is FYNNEI. V lost 7 bases and J lost 6, with 17 bases in between. CDR3 size: 14 residues. CDR3: CASTERGGLDTQYF. Written as DNA, the CDR3 is TGTGCCAGCACCGAAAGGGGGGGCCTGGATACGCAGTATTTT.

This rearrangement joins TRBV15 to TRBJ2-5; TRBD2 aligns across 9 bases. The CDR3 runs 21 residues. Germline V gene lookup returns CDR1 LNHNV and CDR2 YYDKDF (reference sequence). Germline trimming cut 0 bases from V and 5 bases from J; bases unmatched to any gene: 22. In nucleotides, the CDR3 is TGTGCCACCAGCAGAGAAGATCCCTGGGCCGTCGCGGGAGGGCATGGGGAGACCCAGTACTTC. Translated: CATSREDPWAVAGGHGETQYF.

The chain employs TRBV28 and TRBJ2-1; TRBD1 matches 10 bases. J gave up 8 bases and V 5 bases, and 9 bases lay outside the gene matches. The CDR3 extends over 15 amino acids. Germline values: CDR1 MDHEN, CDR2 SYDVKM. The CDR3 bases are TGTGCCAGCAGTAGTAGCTGGACAGGGGGTTATGAGCAGTTCTTC. Amino acid sequence: CASSSSWTGGYEQFF.

V is TRBV2 and J is TRBJ2-2; D not resolved. This CDR3 has 15 amino acids. The V and J ends lost 4 bases and 2 bases respectively, with 11 bases between them. CDR1 and CDR2 from the germline V gene are SNHLY and FYNNEI. The DNA of the CDR3 is TGTGCCAGCAGTGCTAATTACGTAAACACCGGGGAGCTGTTTTTT. It codes for CASSANYVNTGELFF.

On this clone itself: Other DNA sequences of this sample code for an identical CDR3. The chain joins TRBV7-9 to TRBJ2-7, with D perhaps TRBD1 (5 bases). CDR1 and CDR2 from the germline V gene are SEHNR and FQNEAQ (reference sequence). V was trimmed by 1 base and J by 6 bases, leaving 10 bases between them. This CDR3 spans 13 amino acids. Here the CDR3 reads CASSLGPGPEQYF. CDR3 sequence (DNA): TGTGCCAGCAGCTTAGGTCCAGGGCCCGAGCAGTACTTC. The variable domain in full, completed from reference TRBV7-9 and TRBJ2-7, reads DTGVSQNPRHKITKRGQNVTFRCDPISEHNRLYWYRQTLGQGPEFLTYFQNEAQLEKSRLLSDRFSAERPKGSFSTLEIQRTEQGDSAMYLCASSLGPGPEQYFGPGTRLTVT.

This chain joins TRBV6-6 and TRBJ1-4; D call uncertain. Looked up from germline, CDR1 is MNHNY and CDR2 is SVGAGI (reference sequence). Trimming removed 4 bases at V and 1 base at J, with 7 bases between. This CDR3 comprises 14 residues. CDR3 DNA: TGTGCCAGCAGTTCTAGGGAAACTAATGAAAAACTGTTTTTT. Amino acids: CASSSRETNEKLFF.

This clone has just one count. The chain carries TRBV6-5 and TRBJ1-1; D possibly corresponds to TRBD1 (5 bases). V shed 2 bases and J shed 5 bases, with 12 bases lying between them. Looked up from germline, CDR1 is MNHEY and CDR2 is SVGAGI. The CDR3 is 14 amino acids. The CDR3 protein is CASSYESGWTEAFF. CDR3 DNA sequence: TGTGCCAGCAGTTACGAGTCAGGGTGGACTGAAGCTTTCTTT.